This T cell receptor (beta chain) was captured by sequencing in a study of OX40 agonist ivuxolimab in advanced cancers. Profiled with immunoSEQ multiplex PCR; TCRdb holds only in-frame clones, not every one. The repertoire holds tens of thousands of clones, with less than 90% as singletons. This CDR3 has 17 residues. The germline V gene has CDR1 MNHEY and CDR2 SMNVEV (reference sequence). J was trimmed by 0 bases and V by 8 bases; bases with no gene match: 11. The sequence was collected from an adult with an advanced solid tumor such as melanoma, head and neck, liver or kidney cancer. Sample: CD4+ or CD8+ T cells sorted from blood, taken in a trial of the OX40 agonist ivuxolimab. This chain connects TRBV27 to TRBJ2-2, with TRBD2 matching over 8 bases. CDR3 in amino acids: CASGWTSQRANTGELFF. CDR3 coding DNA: TGTGCCAGCGGATGGACTAGCCAAAGAGCGAACACCGGGGAGCTGTTTTTT.